These 29 T cell receptor beta chains share one sample of origin, sequenced in a study of T cell changes during pregnancy in multiple sclerosis. Measured with immunoSEQ multiplex PCR; TCRdb has only the in-frame clones, and not every one. The data contain tens of thousands of clones, more than 85% of them seen just once; the ten biggest clones take up roughly 1.9%. The sample was CD4+ T cells from peripheral blood mononuclear cells, taken after pregnancy. These receptor sequences come from a female donor in good health, enrolled as a control in a pregnancy study.

The chain combines TRBV7-9 with TRBJ1-2; no reliable D call. The germline gives CDR1 SEHNR, CDR2 FQNEAQ (reference sequence). Trimming shortened V by 1 base and J by 0 bases, and 6 bases separated the two germline ends. The CDR3 is made up of 14 amino acids. The CDR3 DNA reads TGTGCCAGCAGCTTAGTTAGCTCTAACTATGGCTACACCTTC. Translation gives CASSLVSSNYGYTF. The variable domain in full, with the rest retrieved from reference TRBV7-9 and TRBJ1-2, is DTGVSQNPRHKITKRGQNVTFRCDPISEHNRLYWYRQTLGQGPEFLTYFQNEAQLEKSRLLSDRFSAERPKGSFSTLEIQRTEQGDSAMYLCASSLVSSNYGYTFGSGTRLTVV.

The V call is TRBV7-9, the J call TRBJ2-5, with 8 positions matching TRBD1. J was trimmed by 2 bases and V by 3 bases; bases with no gene match: 8. This CDR3 contains 16 residues. Per germline, CDR1 SEHNR and CDR2 FQNEAQ (reference sequence). The CDR3 DNA follows: TGTGCCAGCAGCTTCGGACAGGGTGGCCCTCAAGAGACCCAGTACTTC. The encoded protein is CASSFGQGGPQETQYF.

This clone was seen just once. The CDR3 DNA follows: TGTGCCAGCAGTTTCCCTACAGGCCTGGGGCAGCCCCAGCATTTT. Translating it yields CASSFPTGLGQPQHF. This chain links TRBV28 with TRBJ1-5; maybe TRBD1 (5 bases). CDR1 and CDR2 (germline): MDHEN, SYDVKM. The CDR3 totals 15 residues. The V end lost 3 bases, the J end lost 7 bases, and 16 bases lay between the germline ends.

The chain combines TRBV4-1 with TRBJ1-4; TRBD1 agrees at 7 bases. CDR3 length: 16 residues. The germline V gene has CDR1 MGHRA and CDR2 YSYEKL. V shed 6 bases and J 10 bases; nucleotides not matched to a gene: 17. The CDR3 reads CASRPVGRDSAGKLFF. The DNA for the CDR3 is TGCGCCAGCAGACCTGTGGGTAGGGACAGCGCGGGAAAACTGTTTTTT.

This clone was seen a single time. This chain connects TRBV9 to TRBJ2-3; a weak D match, TRBD1 (6 bases). Deletions cut 0 bases from V and 2 bases from J, with 10 bases between. The CDR3 loop spans 15 amino acids. Germline V CDR1 and CDR2: SGDLS, YYNGEE. The CDR3 region is CASSVGPGDTDTQYF. The CDR3 DNA reads TGTGCCAGCAGCGTAGGGCCAGGGGACACAGATACGCAGTATTTT.

This clone was seen only once. V and J are TRBV28 and TRBJ2-1; 10 bases fit TRBD1. The CDR3 has 16 amino acids. Looked up from germline, CDR1 is MDHEN and CDR2 is SYDVKM. V lost 4 bases to trimming and J lost 9 bases; unmatched junction nucleotides: 12. The CDR3, as DNA: TGTGCCAGCAGTTCAGGGACAGGGGCAGGGGGTACTGAGCAGTTCTTC. This gives the protein CASSSGTGAGGTEQFF.

The chain has TRBV7-2 and TRBJ1-5; D not certain. The germline CDR1 and CDR2 sequences are SGHTA and FQGNSA. Trimming shortened V by 6 bases and J by 8 bases, and 14 bases separated the two germline ends. There are 13 residues in the CDR3. CDR3 bases: TGTGCCAGCAGGATCCTGCACGGGGAGCCCCAGCATTTT. It is translated as CASRILHGEPQHF.

This chain uses TRBV28 with TRBJ1-5; D gene uncertain. The V gene lost 5 bases and the J gene lost 2 bases, with 4 bases spanning the gap. Germline V gene sequence: CDR1 MDHEN, CDR2 SYDVKM. This CDR3 contains 12 residues. The chain's CDR3 is CASSPGNQPQHF. CDR3 in DNA: TGTGCCAGCAGTCCGGGCAATCAGCCCCAGCATTTT.

The gene calls are TRBV6-7 and TRBJ1-1, with a weak D call TRBD1 (5 bases). TRBV6-7 is reported as an ORF; its role is uncertain. Trimming took off 7 bases at V and 0 bases at J, with 15 bases between the two ends. The CDR3 is 15 residues long. The CDR3 region is CASTPGLRMNTEAFF. The CDR3 coding sequence is TGTGCCAGCACCCCGGGACTTAGAATGAACACTGAAGCTTTCTTT.

This chain connects TRBV5-4 to TRBJ2-1; maybe TRBD2 (6 bases). Germline V lookup: CDR1 SGHNT, CDR2 YYREEE (reference sequence). The CDR3 loop spans 16 amino acids. The V end was cut by 4 bases, the J end by 3 bases, with 17 bases between. This CDR3 is CASSEPGAAGYNEQFF. The DNA for the CDR3 is TGTGCCAGCAGCGAGCCGGGCGCAGCGGGCTACAATGAGCAGTTCTTC.

The chain joins TRBV5-8 to TRBJ1-5, with D tentatively TRBD1 (5 bases). V was pared by 6 bases and J by 6 bases, with 10 bases between. CDR1 SGHTS and CDR2 YDEGEE come from the germline V gene. This CDR3 has 12 amino acids. CDR3 nucleotides: TGTGCCAGCAATCGGAGGGGTCAGCCCCAGCATTTT. Protein: CASNRRGQPQHF.

The V gene is TRBV4-2, the J gene TRBJ1-5; D is possibly TRBD1 (6 bases). The V and J ends lost 0 bases and 6 bases respectively, with 12 bases between them. The germline V gene has CDR1 LGHNA and CDR2 YNFKEQ. The CDR3 extends over 15 amino acids. CDR3 amino acids: CASSQDFGGSQPQHF. CDR3 in DNA: TGTGCCAGCAGCCAAGATTTTGGGGGCAGTCAGCCCCAGCATTTT.

The rearrangement links TRBV2 to TRBJ1-1; D may be TRBD1 (5 bases). V was shortened by 7 bases and J by 1 base, with 10 bases between the two germline ends. The CDR3 consists of 13 residues. CDR1 SNHLY and CDR2 FYNNEI come from the germline V gene. The CDR3 here is CASMGQPNTEAFF. CDR3 nucleotides: TGTGCCAGCATGGGGCAGCCGAACACTGAAGCTTTCTTT.

This sequence joins TRBV9 and TRBJ1-3, with D unresolved. The germline V gene encodes CDR1 SGDLS and CDR2 YYNGEE. The CDR3 has 15 residues. Between the trimmed V and J ends, which lost 0 bases and 0 bases, there was a span of 7 bases. CDR3 protein: CASSVAPGSGNTIYF. The CDR3 DNA reads TGTGCCAGCAGCGTAGCTCCAGGCTCTGGAAACACCATATATTTT.

This rearrangement joins TRBV7-9 to TRBJ2-1, with D maybe TRBD1 (6 bases). The CDR3 contains 15 residues. CDR1 and CDR2 from the germline V gene are SEHNR and FQNEAQ (reference sequence). Deletions cut 1 base from V and 7 bases from J, with 14 bases between. CDR3 sequence: CASSLVASGENEQFF. In DNA form, the CDR3 reads TGTGCCAGCAGCTTAGTTGCATCAGGGGAGAATGAGCAGTTCTTC.

The V call is TRBV7-9, the J call TRBJ2-7, with D unclear. CDR3 size: 13 residues. Between the trimmed V and J ends, which lost 4 bases and 1 base, there was a span of 8 bases. Per germline, CDR1 SEHNR and CDR2 FQNEAQ (reference sequence). The CDR3 spells CASSSDTSYEQYF. The CDR3 DNA is TGTGCCAGCAGCTCAGACACTTCCTACGAGCAGTACTTC.

The chain employs TRBV7-3 and TRBJ2-1, with 7 bases identical to TRBD2. This CDR3 region has 16 residues. Germline loops: CDR1 SGHTA, CDR2 FQGTGA. V gave up 1 base and J gave up 0 bases; unmatched junction bases: 3. The chain's CDR3 is CASSLKGGSSYNEQFF. CDR3 DNA sequence: TGTGCCAGCAGCTTAAAGGGCGGGAGCTCCTACAATGAGCAGTTCTTC.

V usage is TRBV9 and J usage is TRBJ2-5; 9 positions match TRBD1. The CDR3 is made up of 16 amino acids. The V gene end was trimmed by 4 bases and the J gene end by 3 bases; junction bases not matched to a gene: 10. Germline CDR1 reads SGDLS; CDR2 reads YYNGEE. The CDR3: CASSLRPGTGKETQYF. For the CDR3, the DNA is TGTGCCAGCAGCTTGCGTCCCGGGACAGGGAAAGAGACCCAGTACTTC.

The CDR3 loop reads CSVGGDRDRNTDTQYF. DNA for the CDR3: TGCAGCGTTGGCGGAGACCGGGACAGGAACACAGATACGCAGTATTTT. V usage is TRBV29-1 and J usage is TRBJ2-3; 8 bases align to TRBD1. CDR3 size: 16 residues. The germline V gene has CDR1 SQVTM and CDR2 ANQGSEA. V lost 4 bases to trimming and J lost 2 bases; unmatched junction nucleotides: 11.

The chain couples TRBV5-1 to TRBJ2-2; no clear D gene. Looked up from germline, CDR1 is SGHRS and CDR2 is YFSETQ. The V end lost 1 base, the J end lost 2 bases, and 9 bases lay between the germline ends. This CDR3 is 15 amino acids long. The CDR3 DNA follows: TGCGCCAGCAGCTTGAGGCAGGCCAACACCGGGGAGCTGTTTTTT. Protein sequence: CASSLRQANTGELFF.

The V gene is TRBV5-1, the J gene TRBJ2-3, with D possibly matching TRBD2 (5 bases). From germline, CDR1 is SGHRS and CDR2 YFSETQ. This CDR3 has 14 amino acids. V was cut by 4 bases and J by 4 bases, with 13 bases left in between. CDR3 coding DNA: TGCGCCAGCAGCGGTCAGGACGGGGCAGATACGCAGTATTTT. Encoded protein: CASSGQDGADTQYF.

The chain has TRBV7-9 and TRBJ2-5; no clear D gene. Trimming left V 2 bases short and J 4 bases short, with 14 bases between. This CDR3 is 15 amino acids long. Germline values: CDR1 SEHNR, CDR2 FQNEAQ (reference sequence). The CDR3 coding sequence is TGTGCCAGCAGCTTATTGACCGGGTCTGGAGAGACCCAGTACTTC. Its protein is CASSLLTGSGETQYF.

The chain carries TRBV6-1 and TRBJ1-2; D possibly corresponds to TRBD1 (5 bases). This CDR3 comprises 15 residues. Between the trimmed V and J ends, which lost 3 bases and 6 bases, there was a span of 17 bases. Germline CDR1 is MNHNS and CDR2 is SASEGT. CDR3 DNA: TGTGCCAGCAGTGACCCTTGGGGGGGTATGGATGGCTACACCTTC. Translating it yields CASSDPWGGMDGYTF.

This chain links TRBV7-2 with TRBJ1-6, with 9 bases lining up with TRBD1. Germline assignment: CDR1 SGHTA and CDR2 FQGNSA. This CDR3 is built from 14 residues. Trimming took 5 bases from V and 8 from J; bases not matched to a gene: 4. CDR3 nucleotides: TGTGCCAGCAGCCCCCGGGACAGGGATTCACCCCTCCACTTT. Amino acid sequence: CASSPRDRDSPLHF. The whole variable domain, filled in from reference TRBV7-2 and TRBJ1-6, reads GAGVSQSPSNKVTEKGKDVELRCDPISGHTALYWYRQSLGQGLEFLIYFQGNSAPDKSGLPSDRFSAERTGGSVSTLTIQRTQQEDSAVYLCASSPRDRDSPLHFGNGTRLTVT.

This sequence joins TRBV4-1 and TRBJ2-4, with 13 bases that match TRBD2. J lost 2 bases, V lost 5 bases, and 9 bases had no gene match. Germline V gene lookup returns CDR1 MGHRA and CDR2 YSYEKL. The CDR3 sequence is 18 residues long. The CDR3 DNA sequence: TGCGCCAGCAGCAAAACCGGGACTAGCGGGATTACCAAAAACATTCAGTACTTC. Residues: CASSKTGTSGITKNIQYF.

This clone was observed once. The chain uses TRBV5-5 and TRBJ2-7; perhaps TRBD2 as D (6 bases). Germline V gives CDR1 SGHKS, CDR2 YYEKEE (reference sequence). V was clipped by 0 bases and J by 3 bases, with 10 bases between them. The CDR3 is 14 amino acids. The chain's CDR3 is CASSLAYGGYEQYF. The DNA for the CDR3 is TGTGCCAGCAGCTTGGCTTACGGGGGCTACGAGCAGTACTTC.

The rearrangement joins TRBV7-9 to TRBJ2-7, with a possible D match to TRBD1 (5 bases). There are 14 residues in the CDR3. V lost 1 base, J lost 6 bases, and 13 bases lay in between. The germline V gene encodes CDR1 SEHNR and CDR2 FQNEAQ (reference sequence). The CDR3 is CASSLGAPTGEQYF. For the CDR3, the DNA is TGTGCCAGCAGCTTAGGTGCCCCCACAGGCGAGCAGTACTTC.

The V gene is TRBV7-9, the J gene TRBJ1-1, with 11 bases aligning to TRBD1. Germline values: CDR1 SEHNR, CDR2 FQNEAQ (reference sequence). V was clipped by 5 bases and J by 3 bases; unmatched bases: 2. This CDR3 region has 14 residues. DNA of the CDR3: TGTGCCAGCAGCAGGACAGGGGGCCACACTGAAGCTTTCTTT. Translating gives CASSRTGGHTEAFF. The entire variable domain, with the rest obtained from reference TRBV7-9 and TRBJ1-1, is as follows: DTGVSQNPRHKITKRGQNVTFRCDPISEHNRLYWYRQTLGQGPEFLTYFQNEAQLEKSRLLSDRFSAERPKGSFSTLEIQRTEQGDSAMYLCASSRTGGHTEAFFGQGTRLTVV.

The chain carries TRBV4-1 and TRBJ2-1, with TRBD2 identical over 15 bases. Germline values: CDR1 MGHRA, CDR2 YSYEKL. V gave up 1 base and J gave up 9 bases; unmatched junction bases: 7. The CDR3 has 17 amino acids. CDR3 sequence: CASSQGTSGGAFGEQFF. The CDR3, as DNA: TGCGCCAGCAGCCAAGGGACTAGCGGGGGGGCATTTGGTGAGCAGTTCTTC.